The sequence of this TCR beta chain was determined in a study of blood T cell repertoires in COVID-19. Overall study: Samples taken during acute and convalescent COVID-19 were collected in the United States, Italy and Spain. T cells, B-cell-depleted T cells, or PBMCs provided the cDNA or gDNA that served as material.

Germline V lookup: CDR1 MDHEN, CDR2 SYDVKM. With V trimmed by 3 bases and J by 5 bases, 4 bases remained unmatched. CDR3 length equals 15 residues. Repertoires were generated with immunoSEQ multiplex PCR, while TCRdb's copy carries only in-frame clones and drops some. This table holds about 93,000 clones, almost 80% found once. The chain uses TRBV28 and TRBJ2-3; 11 bases align to TRBD2. Sequenced sample: peripheral blood. This TCR was sampled from a human donor in a cohort sampled during active COVID-19. Written as DNA, the CDR3 is TGTGCCAGCAGTTTTAGCGGGGGGGCAAGAGATACGCAGTATTTT. Amino acid sequence: CASSFSGGARDTQYF. Full variable domain (remainder filled in from reference TRBV28 and TRBJ2-3): DVKVTQSSRYLVKRTGEKVFLECVQDMDHENMFWYRQDPGLGLRLIYFSYDVKMKEKGDIPEGYSVSREKKERFSLILESASTNQTSMYLCASSFSGGARDTQYFGPGTRLTVL.